The rows below give T cell receptor beta chains drawn from one sample of a study of control samples from healthy donors and cancer patients. Here immunoSEQ multiplex PCR was the method, and the copy in TCRdb shows in-frame clones only, minus some. The sample shows around 200,000 clones, around 92% of them seen only once. Sample: blood. Receptor source: a woman in her 30s in good health. The CDR3 runs from the conserved cysteine through the conserved F or W. Fields, in order: J gene, D gene, clone size, V gene, CDR3 protein. The D gene is left open where the match is weak. A clone size is listed for some rows: how often the clone was seen (once, few, many), or a class if it is expanded.

J: TRBJ2-7
D: NA
size: NA
V: TRBV19
CDR3: CASSIQGPYEQYF

J: TRBJ2-7
D: TRBD1
size: NA
V: TRBV11-2
CDR3: CASRTPGTVPYEQYF

J: TRBJ2-7
D: TRBD1
size: NA
V: TRBV6-6
CDR3: CASSYSGTGDYEQYF

J: TRBJ2-2
D: NA
size: NA
V: TRBV6-4
CDR3: CASSDGTNTGELFF

J: TRBJ2-7
D: TRBD2
size: few
V: TRBV3-1/TRBV3-2
CDR3: CASSEGTRGSYEQYF

J: TRBJ2-5
D: TRBD2
size: NA
V: TRBV7-2
CDR3: CASSSGLAGAGETQYF

J: TRBJ2-7
D: TRBD1
size: NA
V: TRBV12-3/TRBV12-4
CDR3: CASSWTGAYEQYF

J: TRBJ2-7
D: TRBD1
size: NA
V: TRBV6-5
CDR3: CASSKGDRVVEQYF

J: TRBJ1-1
D: NA
size: NA
V: TRBV6-5
CDR3: CASSYWREAFF

J: TRBJ1-1
D: TRBD1
size: NA
V: TRBV2
CDR3: CASRNPLTGLKAFF

J: TRBJ2-5
D: TRBD1
size: NA
V: TRBV6-1
CDR3: CASSDGRTGRKTQYF

J: TRBJ2-3
D: TRBD2
size: once
V: TRBV9
CDR3: CASKAGVDTQYF

J: TRBJ2-1
D: TRBD2
size: NA
V: TRBV9
CDR3: CASSFSGSGNEQFF

J: TRBJ2-3
D: NA
size: NA
V: TRBV3-1/TRBV3-2
CDR3: CVSSHGASTDTQYF

J: TRBJ1-4
D: TRBD1
size: NA
V: TRBV27
CDR3: CASSWDRGNEKLFF

J: TRBJ2-1
D: TRBD2
size: NA
V: TRBV7-2
CDR3: CASSLALADYNEQFF

J: TRBJ1-6
D: TRBD1
size: NA
V: TRBV10-2
CDR3: CASRPGTGYSPLHF

J: TRBJ2-1
D: NA
size: NA
V: TRBV24-1
CDR3: CATSRGNEQFF

J: TRBJ1-5
D: NA
size: NA
V: TRBV7-9
CDR3: CASKDGNQPQHF

J: TRBJ1-5
D: NA
size: once
V: TRBV10-3
CDR3: CAISEGTDNQPQHF

J: TRBJ1-3
D: TRBD1
size: NA
V: TRBV6-5
CDR3: CASSTPGQGGNTIYF

J: TRBJ2-3
D: TRBD1
size: NA
V: TRBV18
CDR3: CASSQGAGDTQYF

J: TRBJ2-7
D: TRBD2
size: NA
V: TRBV27
CDR3: CASSTWLAGPYEQYF

J: TRBJ2-3
D: TRBD2
size: once
V: TRBV7-9
CDR3: CASSPGTSGGTDTQYF